The T cell receptor beta chain under discussion was sequenced for a study of CD8+ T cells in alopecia areata. Notes on the study in general: Significant decreases in scalp clonality and expanded CD8+ clones followed tofacitinib treatment.

Treatment denoted: oral pan-JAK inhibitor, 5-10 mg twice daily. RNA, once extracted, was reverse transcribed into cDNA for use as the sequencing template. Assay used: immunoSEQ multiplex PCR; TCRdb lists only in-frame clones, some missing. Of some 210,000 clones listed, over 60% are singletons. On this clone itself: The antigen is undetermined.

Trimming stripped 6 bases from V and 7 bases from J, with 11 bases between. This CDR3 has 12 residues. Germline CDR1 is SGHDT and CDR2 is YYEEEE. Sequences were derived from CD4+ T cells sorted from blood, sampled around week 42, from a patient treated with tofacitinib. The J gene is TRBJ1-3, the V gene TRBV5-6; no definite D call. The receptor comes from a human donor with alopecia areata. The CDR3 protein is CASTGVGNTIYF. The CDR3 DNA reads TGTGCCAGCACCGGGGTGGGGAACACCATATATTTT.